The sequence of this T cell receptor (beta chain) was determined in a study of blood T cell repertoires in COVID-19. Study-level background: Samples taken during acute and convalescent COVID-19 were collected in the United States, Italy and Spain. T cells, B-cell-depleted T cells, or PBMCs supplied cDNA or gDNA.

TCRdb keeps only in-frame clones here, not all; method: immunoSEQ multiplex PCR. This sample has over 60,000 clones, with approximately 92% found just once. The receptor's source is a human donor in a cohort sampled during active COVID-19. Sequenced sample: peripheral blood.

The CDR3 spells CATSRGQGIGNTEAFF. For the CDR3, the DNA is TGTGCCACCAGCAGGGGACAGGGGATTGGGAACACTGAAGCTTTCTTT. V and J are TRBV15 and TRBJ1-1; 10 bases are a match to TRBD1. CDR3 length: 16 residues. The trim removed 3 bases at V and 1 base at J, leaving 5 bases unmatched. CDR1 is LNHNV and CDR2 is YYDKDF in the germline V gene (reference sequence).